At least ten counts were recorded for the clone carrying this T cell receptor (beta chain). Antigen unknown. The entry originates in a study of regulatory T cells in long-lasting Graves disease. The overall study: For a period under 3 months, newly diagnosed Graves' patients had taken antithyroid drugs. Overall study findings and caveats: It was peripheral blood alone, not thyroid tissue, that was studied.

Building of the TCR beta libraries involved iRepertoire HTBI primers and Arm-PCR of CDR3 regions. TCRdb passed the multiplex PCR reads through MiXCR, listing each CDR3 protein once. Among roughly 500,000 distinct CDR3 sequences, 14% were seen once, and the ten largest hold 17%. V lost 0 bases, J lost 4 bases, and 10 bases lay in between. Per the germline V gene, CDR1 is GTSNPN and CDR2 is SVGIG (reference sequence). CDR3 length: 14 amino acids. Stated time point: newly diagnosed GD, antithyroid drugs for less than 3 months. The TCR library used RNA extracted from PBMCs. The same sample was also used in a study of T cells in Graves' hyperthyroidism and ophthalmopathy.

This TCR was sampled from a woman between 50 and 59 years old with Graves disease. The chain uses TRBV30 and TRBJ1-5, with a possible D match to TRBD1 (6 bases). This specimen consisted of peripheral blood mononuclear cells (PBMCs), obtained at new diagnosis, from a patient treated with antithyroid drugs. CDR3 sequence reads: CAWSVGTKNQPQHF. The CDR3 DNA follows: TGTGCCTGGAGTGTAGGGACAAAAAATCAGCCCCAGCATTTT.